This note documents a single TCR beta chain sequence. V was shortened by 1 base and J by 8 bases, with 21 bases between the two germline ends. Looked up from germline, CDR1 is SGHTA and CDR2 is FQGTGA. CDR3 length: 17 residues. The data are from a study of OX40 agonist ivuxolimab in advanced cancers. Measured with immunoSEQ multiplex PCR; TCRdb has only the in-frame clones, and not every one. The sample has more than 90,000 clones; around 83% are singletons. This clonotype was sampled from an adult with an advanced solid tumor such as melanoma, head and neck, liver or kidney cancer. Material: CD4+ or CD8+ T cells sorted from blood, obtained in a trial of the OX40 agonist ivuxolimab. The V gene is TRBV7-3, the J gene TRBJ2-1, with a possible D match to TRBD2 (6 bases). The CDR3 bases are TGTGCCAGCAGCTTAATGGGCGGAGGGCCCACGGGGGATGAGCAGTTCTTC. As protein: CASSLMGGGPTGDEQFF.